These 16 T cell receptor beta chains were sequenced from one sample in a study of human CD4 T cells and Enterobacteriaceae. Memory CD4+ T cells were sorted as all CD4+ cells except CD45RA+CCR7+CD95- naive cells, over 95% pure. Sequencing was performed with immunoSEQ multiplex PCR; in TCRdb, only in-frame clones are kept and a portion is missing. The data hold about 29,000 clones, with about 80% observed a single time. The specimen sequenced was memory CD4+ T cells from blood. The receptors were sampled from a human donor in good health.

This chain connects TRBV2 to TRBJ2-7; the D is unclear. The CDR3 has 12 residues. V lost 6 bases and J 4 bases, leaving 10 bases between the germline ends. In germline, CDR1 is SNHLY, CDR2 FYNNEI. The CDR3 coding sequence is TGTGCCAGCAGGGGTGACACTTACGAGCAGTACTTC. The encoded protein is CASRGDTYEQYF. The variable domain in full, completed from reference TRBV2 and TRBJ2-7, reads EPEVTQTPSHQVTQMGQEVILRCVPISNHLYFYWYRQILGQKVEFLVSFYNNEISEKSEIFDDQFSVERPDGSNFTLKIRSTKLEDSAMYFCASRGDTYEQYFGPGTRLTVT.

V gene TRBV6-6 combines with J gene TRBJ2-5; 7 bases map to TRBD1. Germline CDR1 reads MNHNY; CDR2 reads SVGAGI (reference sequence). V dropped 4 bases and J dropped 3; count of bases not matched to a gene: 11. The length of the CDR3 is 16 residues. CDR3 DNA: TGTGCCAGCAGTTGGAGCGTAGGCCAGGGGGAAGAGACCCAGTACTTC. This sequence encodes CASSWSVGQGEETQYF.

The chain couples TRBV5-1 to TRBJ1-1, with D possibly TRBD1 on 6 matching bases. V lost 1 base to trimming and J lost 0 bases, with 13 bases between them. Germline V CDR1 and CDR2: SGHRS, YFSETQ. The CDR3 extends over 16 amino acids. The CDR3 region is CASSLSGGSVNTEAFF. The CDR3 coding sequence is TGCGCCAGCAGCTTGAGCGGGGGCTCGGTGAACACTGAAGCTTTCTTT.

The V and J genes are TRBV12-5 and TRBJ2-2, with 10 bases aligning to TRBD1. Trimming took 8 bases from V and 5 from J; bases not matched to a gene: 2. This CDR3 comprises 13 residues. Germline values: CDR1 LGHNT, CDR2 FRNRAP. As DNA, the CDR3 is TGTGCTAGTAGGGACAGGGGAACCGGGGAGCTGTTTTTT. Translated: CASRDRGTGELFF.

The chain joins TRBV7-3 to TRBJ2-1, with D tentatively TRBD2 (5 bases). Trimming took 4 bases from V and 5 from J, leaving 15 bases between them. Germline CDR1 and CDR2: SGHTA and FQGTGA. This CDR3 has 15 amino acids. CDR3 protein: CASSSHGRRDNEQFF. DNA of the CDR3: TGTGCCAGCAGCTCCCATGGGAGACGGGACAATGAGCAGTTCTTC.

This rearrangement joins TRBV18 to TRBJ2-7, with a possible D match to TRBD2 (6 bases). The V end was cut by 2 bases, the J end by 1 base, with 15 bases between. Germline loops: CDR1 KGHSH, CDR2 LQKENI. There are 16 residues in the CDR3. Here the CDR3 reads CASSPIAGGASYEQYF. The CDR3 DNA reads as TGTGCCAGCTCACCAATCGCCGGGGGAGCGTCCTACGAGCAGTACTTC.

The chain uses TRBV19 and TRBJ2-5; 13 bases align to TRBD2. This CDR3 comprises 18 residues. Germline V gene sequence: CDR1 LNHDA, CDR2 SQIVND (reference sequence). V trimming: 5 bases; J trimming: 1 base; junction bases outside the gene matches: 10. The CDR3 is CASSPTSGRMEGQETQYF. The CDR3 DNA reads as TGTGCCAGTAGTCCGACTAGCGGGAGGATGGAGGGCCAAGAGACCCAGTACTTC.

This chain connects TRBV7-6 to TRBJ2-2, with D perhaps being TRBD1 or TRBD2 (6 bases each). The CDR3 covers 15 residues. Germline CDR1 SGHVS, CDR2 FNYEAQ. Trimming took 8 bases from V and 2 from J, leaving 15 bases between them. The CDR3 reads CASEGGYTNTGELFF. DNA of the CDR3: TGTGCCAGCGAAGGGGGGTACACCAACACCGGGGAGCTGTTTTTT.

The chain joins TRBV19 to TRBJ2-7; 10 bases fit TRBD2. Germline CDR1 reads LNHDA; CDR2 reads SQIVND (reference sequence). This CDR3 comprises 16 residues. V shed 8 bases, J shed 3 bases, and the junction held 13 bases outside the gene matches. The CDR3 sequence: CASGVKAGGPDYEQYF. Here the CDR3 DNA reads TGTGCCAGTGGGGTTAAAGCGGGAGGGCCAGACTACGAGCAGTACTTC.

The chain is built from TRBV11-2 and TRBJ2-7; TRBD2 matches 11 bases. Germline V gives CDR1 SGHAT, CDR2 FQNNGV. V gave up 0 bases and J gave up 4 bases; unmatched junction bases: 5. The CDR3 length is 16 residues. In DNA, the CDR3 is TGTGCCAGCAGCTTAGAGACTAGCGGGAACCCTTACGAGCAGTACTTC. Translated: CASSLETSGNPYEQYF.

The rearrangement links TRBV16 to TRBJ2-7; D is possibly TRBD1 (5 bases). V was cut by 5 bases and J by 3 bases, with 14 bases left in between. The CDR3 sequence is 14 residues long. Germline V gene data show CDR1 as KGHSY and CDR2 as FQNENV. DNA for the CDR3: TGTGCCAGCAGCGATAAGGGGCTATTCTACGAGCAGTACTTC. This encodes CASSDKGLFYEQYF.

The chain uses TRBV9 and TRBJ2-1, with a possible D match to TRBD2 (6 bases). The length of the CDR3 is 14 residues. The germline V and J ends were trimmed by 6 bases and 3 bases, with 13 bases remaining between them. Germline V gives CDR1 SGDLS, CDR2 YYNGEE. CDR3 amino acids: CASTAGLIYNEQFF. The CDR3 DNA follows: TGTGCCAGCACCGCGGGACTCATCTACAATGAGCAGTTCTTC.

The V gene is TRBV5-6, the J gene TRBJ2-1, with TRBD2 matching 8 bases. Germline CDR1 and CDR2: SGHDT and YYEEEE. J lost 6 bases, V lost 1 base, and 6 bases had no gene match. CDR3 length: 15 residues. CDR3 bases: TGTGCCAGCAGCTTGTTCCTAGCGGGTTCCAATGAGCAGTTCTTC. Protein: CASSLFLAGSNEQFF.

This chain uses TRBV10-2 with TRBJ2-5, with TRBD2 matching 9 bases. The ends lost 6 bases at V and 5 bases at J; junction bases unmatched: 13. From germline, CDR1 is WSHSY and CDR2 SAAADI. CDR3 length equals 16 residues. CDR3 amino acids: CASRNLGAGGLETQYF. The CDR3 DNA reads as TGCGCCAGCAGAAATTTAGGTGCGGGAGGGTTGGAGACCCAGTACTTC.

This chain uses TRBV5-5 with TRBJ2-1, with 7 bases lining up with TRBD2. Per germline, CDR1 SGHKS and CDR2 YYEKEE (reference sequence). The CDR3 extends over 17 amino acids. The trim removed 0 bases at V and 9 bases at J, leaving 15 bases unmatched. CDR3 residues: CASSLAGGLKFVGEQFF. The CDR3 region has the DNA TGTGCCAGCAGCTTGGCCGGGGGACTAAAATTTGTGGGTGAGCAGTTCTTC.

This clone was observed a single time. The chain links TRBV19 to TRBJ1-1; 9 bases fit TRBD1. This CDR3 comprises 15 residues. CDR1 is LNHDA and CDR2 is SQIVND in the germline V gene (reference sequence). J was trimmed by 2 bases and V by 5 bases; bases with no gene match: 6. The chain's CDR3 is CASSPLTGGNTEAFF. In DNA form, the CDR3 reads TGTGCCAGTAGTCCACTGACAGGGGGAAACACTGAAGCTTTCTTT.